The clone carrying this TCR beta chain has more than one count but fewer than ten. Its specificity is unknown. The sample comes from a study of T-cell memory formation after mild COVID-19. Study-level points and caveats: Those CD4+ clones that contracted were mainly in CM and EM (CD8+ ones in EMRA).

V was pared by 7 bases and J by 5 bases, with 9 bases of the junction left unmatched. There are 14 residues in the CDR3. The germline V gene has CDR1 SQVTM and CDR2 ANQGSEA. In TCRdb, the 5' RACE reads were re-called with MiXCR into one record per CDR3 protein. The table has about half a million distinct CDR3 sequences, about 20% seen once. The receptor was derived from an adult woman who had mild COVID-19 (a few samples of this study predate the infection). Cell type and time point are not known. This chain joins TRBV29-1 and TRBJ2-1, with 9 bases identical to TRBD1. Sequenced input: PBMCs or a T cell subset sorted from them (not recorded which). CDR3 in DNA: TGCAGCGCCGGCGACCGGGACAGGGACAATGAGCAGTTCTTC. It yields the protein CSAGDRDRDNEQFF.